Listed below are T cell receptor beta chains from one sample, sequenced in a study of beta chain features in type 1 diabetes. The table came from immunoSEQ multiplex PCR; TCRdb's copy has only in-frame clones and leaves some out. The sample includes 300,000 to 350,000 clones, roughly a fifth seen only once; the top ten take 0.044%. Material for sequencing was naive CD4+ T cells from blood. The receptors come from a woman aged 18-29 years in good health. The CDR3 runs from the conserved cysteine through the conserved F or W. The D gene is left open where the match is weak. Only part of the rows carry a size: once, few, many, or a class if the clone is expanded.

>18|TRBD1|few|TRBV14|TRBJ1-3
TGTGCCAGCAGCCAAGTTGGAAGGGGGCTCGGTTCTGGAAACACCATATATTTT
CASSQVGRGLGSGNTIYF
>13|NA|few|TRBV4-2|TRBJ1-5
TGTGCCAGCAGCCAATCGAGTGATCAGCCCCAGCATTTT
CASSQSSDQPQHF
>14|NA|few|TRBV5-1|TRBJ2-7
TGCGCCAGCAGTTTGGTGGCAGCGGACTACGAGCAGTACTTC
CASSLVAADYEQYF
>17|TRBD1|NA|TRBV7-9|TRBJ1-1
TGTGCCAGCAGCTTAGCACCGGGACAGCCTATGAACACTGAAGCTTTCTTT
CASSLAPGQPMNTEAFF
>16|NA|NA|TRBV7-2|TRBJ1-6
TGTGCCAGCAGCCCCAAGGTGGCAGGGTCGTATTCACCCCTCCACTTT
CASSPKVAGSYSPLHF
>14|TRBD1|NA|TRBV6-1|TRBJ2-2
TGTGCCAGCAGGACAGGGACGAACACCGGGGAGCTGTTTTTT
CASRTGTNTGELFF
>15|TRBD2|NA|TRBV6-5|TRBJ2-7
TGTGCCAGCAGTTTCCTAGCGGGAGGTACCTACGAGCAGTACTTC
CASSFLAGGTYEQYF
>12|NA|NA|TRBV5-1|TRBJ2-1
TGCGCCAGCGGGAGCCCCTGGGATGAGCAGTTCTTC
CASGSPWDEQFF
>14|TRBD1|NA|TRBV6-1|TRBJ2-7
TGTGCCAGCACTTGGGACAGGACTGCCTACGAGCAGTACTTC
CASTWDRTAYEQYF
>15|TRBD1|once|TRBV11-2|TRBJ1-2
TGTGCCAGCAGCTCAATCTTACAGGGGAACTATGGCTACACCTTC
CASSSILQGNYGYTF
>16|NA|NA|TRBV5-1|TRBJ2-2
TGCGCCAGCAGCTTGGACTTCCGAGGGTTCACCGGGGAGCTGTTTTTT
CASSLDFRGFTGELFF
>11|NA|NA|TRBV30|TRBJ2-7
TGTGCCTGGGGACAAAGCTACGAGCAGTACTTC
CAWGQSYEQYF
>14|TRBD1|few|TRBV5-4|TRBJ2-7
TGTGCCACCCGGGTTGGGACAGTACCCTACGAGCAGTACTTC
CATRVGTVPYEQYF
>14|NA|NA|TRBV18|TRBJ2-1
TGTGCCAGCTCACCGCCAAGAGGGAGTGACGAGCAGTTCTTC
CASSPPRGSDEQFF
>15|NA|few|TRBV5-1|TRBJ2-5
TGCGCCAGCAGCCCCTATCTTGGAGGGACGGAGACCCAGTACTTC
CASSPYLGGTETQYF
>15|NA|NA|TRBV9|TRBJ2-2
TGTGCCAGCAGCGTAGGGACTCCTGGGACCGGGGAGCTGTTTTTT
CASSVGTPGTGELFF
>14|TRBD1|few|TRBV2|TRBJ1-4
TGTGCCAGCACCGAGGGGACAGGGAGGGAAAAACTGTTTTTT
CASTEGTGREKLFF
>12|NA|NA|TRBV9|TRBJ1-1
TGTGCCAGCAGCGTAGAGCACACTGAAGCTTTCTTT
CASSVEHTEAFF
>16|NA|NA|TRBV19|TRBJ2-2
TGTGCCAGTAGTGGCTCCCACGGGAGTAGCACCGGGGAGCTGTTTTTT
CASSGSHGSSTGELFF
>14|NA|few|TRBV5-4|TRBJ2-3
TGTGCCAGCAGCCCCGGACAGTCCACAGATACGCAGTATTTT
CASSPGQSTDTQYF
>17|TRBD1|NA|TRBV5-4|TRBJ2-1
TGTGCCAGCAGCCCAACAGGGGGCGCGTACTCCTACAATGAGCAGTTCTTC
CASSPTGGAYSYNEQFF
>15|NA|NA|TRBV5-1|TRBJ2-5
TGCGCCAGCAAGGGGAAGGGAACGGGAGAAGAGACCCAGTACTTC
CASKGKGTGEETQYF
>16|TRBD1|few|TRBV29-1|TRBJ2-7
TGCAGCGTTGAAGAAGGGAACTGGGGCAGGGGGCCCGAGCAGTACTTC
CSVEEGNWGRGPEQYF
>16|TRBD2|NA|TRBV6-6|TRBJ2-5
TGTGCCAGCAGTTTCTCAGCGGGAGGAGTTGCAGAGACCCAGTACTTC
CASSFSAGGVAETQYF
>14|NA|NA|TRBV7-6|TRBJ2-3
TGTGCCAGCAGCTTCCGGACTGGGGCAGATACGCAGTATTTT
CASSFRTGADTQYF
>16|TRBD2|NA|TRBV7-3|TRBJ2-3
TGTGCCAGCAGCTTGTCGACTAGCGGGGGTATGGATACGCAGTATTTT
CASSLSTSGGMDTQYF
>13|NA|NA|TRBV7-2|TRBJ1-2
TGTGCCAGCAGCTTAGCCAGGGAATCTGGCTACACCTTC
CASSLARESGYTF
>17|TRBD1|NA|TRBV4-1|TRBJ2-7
TGCGCCAGCAGCCAAGAAATCCCCGACAGGGGAATGAAAGAGCAGTACTTC
CASSQEIPDRGMKEQYF
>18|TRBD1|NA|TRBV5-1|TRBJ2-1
TGCGCCAGCAGCTTGCTACCCGCCGGGACAGGGGCGAGCGATGAGCAGTTCTTC
CASSLLPAGTGASDEQFF
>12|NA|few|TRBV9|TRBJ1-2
TGTGCCAGCAGCGTCCTCGGGTATGGCTACACCTTC
CASSVLGYGYTF
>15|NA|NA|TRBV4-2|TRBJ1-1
TGTGCCAGCAGCCAAGAACCGATAGGGGTGACTGAAGCTTTCTTT
CASSQEPIGVTEAFF
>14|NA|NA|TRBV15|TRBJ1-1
TGTGCCACTTCAAAGCAACAGACGAACACTGAAGCTTTCTTT
CATSKQQTNTEAFF
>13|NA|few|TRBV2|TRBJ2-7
TGTGCCAGCAGTCTAGCCGGCCAATACGAGCAGTACTTC
CASSLAGQYEQYF
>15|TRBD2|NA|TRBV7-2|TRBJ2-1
TGTGCCAGCAGCGCGGGACTAGCGGGAGTGGCTGAGCAGTTCTTC
CASSAGLAGVAEQFF
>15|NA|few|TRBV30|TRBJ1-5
TGTGCCTGGAGCCTAGGGGGGGCGAATCTCGGGCCCCAGCATTTT
CAWSLGGANLGPQHF
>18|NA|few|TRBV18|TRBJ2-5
TGTGCCAGCTCACCGAGCGCAGGGCCCCGAAGCTCTTGGGAGACCCAGTACTTC
CASSPSAGPRSSWETQYF
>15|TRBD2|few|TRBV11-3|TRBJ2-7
TGTGCCAGCAGCCCCCTCGGGGCGGGAGGCTACGAGCAGTACTTC
CASSPLGAGGYEQYF
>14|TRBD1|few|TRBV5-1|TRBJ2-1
TGCGCCAGCAGCTTCGGACAGGGGCGGAATGAGCAGTTCTTC
CASSFGQGRNEQFF
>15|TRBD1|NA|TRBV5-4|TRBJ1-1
TGTGCCAGCAGCTTGGTGACAGGGTGGAGGACTGAAGCTTTCTTT
CASSLVTGWRTEAFF
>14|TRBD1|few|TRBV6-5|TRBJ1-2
TGTGCCAGCAGTTACGACAGGGCGAACTATGGCTACACCTTC
CASSYDRANYGYTF
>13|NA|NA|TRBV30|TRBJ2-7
TGTGCCTTCGGGGATAAACCCTTTTACGAGCAGTACTTC
CAFGDKPFYEQYF
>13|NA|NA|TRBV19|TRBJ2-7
TGTGCCAGTAGTATAACGGCGGGGCGGGAGCAGTACTTC
CASSITAGREQYF
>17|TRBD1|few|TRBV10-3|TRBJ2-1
TGTGCCATCAGTGAGACGCGACAGGGAAGCTCCTACAATGAGCAGTTCTTC
CAISETRQGSSYNEQFF
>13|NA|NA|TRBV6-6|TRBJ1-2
TGTGCCAGCAGTTACAACAATAACTATGGCTACACCTTC
CASSYNNNYGYTF
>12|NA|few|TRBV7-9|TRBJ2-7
TGTGCCAGCAGCTTTCCCGTAAACGAGCAGTACTTC
CASSFPVNEQYF
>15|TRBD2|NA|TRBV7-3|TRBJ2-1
TGTGCCAGCAGCTTACAAAGCGGGGGGTGGCATGAGCAGTTCTTC
CASSLQSGGWHEQFF
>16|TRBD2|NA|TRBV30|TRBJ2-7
TGTGCCTGGAGTCGCGTAGGACTAGCGGGAGCCTACGAGCAGTACTTC
CAWSRVGLAGAYEQYF
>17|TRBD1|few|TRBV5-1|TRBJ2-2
TGCGCCAGCAGCTTGGCCTGGACAGGGATAGGCACCGGGGAGCTGTTTTTT
CASSLAWTGIGTGELFF
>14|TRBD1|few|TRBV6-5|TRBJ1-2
TGTGCCAGCAGTTTTTTGGACAGGGACTTTGGCTACACCTTC
CASSFLDRDFGYTF
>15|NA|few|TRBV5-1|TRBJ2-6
TGCGCCAGCAGCGTACAGGGTACCGGGGCCAACGTCCTGACTTTC
CASSVQGTGANVLTF
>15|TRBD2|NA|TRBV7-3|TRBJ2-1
TGTGCCAGCAGCCCCGTGCTAGCGGGGTCAGGTGAGCAGTTCTTC
CASSPVLAGSGEQFF
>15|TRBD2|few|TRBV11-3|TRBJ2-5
TGTGCCAGCAGCCTGGGACTAATATTCGGAGAGACCCAGTACTTC
CASSLGLIFGETQYF